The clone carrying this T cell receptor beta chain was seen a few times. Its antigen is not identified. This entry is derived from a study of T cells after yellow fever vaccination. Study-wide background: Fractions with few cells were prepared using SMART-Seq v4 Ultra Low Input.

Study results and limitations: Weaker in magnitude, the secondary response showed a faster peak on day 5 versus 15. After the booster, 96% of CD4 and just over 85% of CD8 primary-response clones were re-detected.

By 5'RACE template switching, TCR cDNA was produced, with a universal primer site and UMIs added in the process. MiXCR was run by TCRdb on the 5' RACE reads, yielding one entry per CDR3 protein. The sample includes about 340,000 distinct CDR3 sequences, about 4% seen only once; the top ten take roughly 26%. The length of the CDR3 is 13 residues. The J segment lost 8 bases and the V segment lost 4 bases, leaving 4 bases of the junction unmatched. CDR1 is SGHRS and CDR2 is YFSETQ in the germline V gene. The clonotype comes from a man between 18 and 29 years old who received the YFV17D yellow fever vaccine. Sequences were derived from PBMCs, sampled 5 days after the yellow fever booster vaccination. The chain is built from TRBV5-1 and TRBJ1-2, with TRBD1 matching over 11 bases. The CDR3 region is CASSTDRGQGYTF. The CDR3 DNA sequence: TGCGCCAGCAGCACGGACAGGGGGCAAGGCTACACCTTC.